The T cell receptor beta chain under discussion was sequenced for a study of cytomegalovirus exposure and HLA in healthy donors. Looking at the study overall: As released early, the data held around 80 million unique TCRs from HLA-typed donors.

A note on this clone: Its antigen remains unidentified.

PCR amplification relied on 60 Vbeta primers (plus 13 Jbeta primers). Repertoires were generated with immunoSEQ multiplex PCR, while TCRdb's copy carries only in-frame clones and drops some. The sample has approximately 180,000 clones; about three quarters are singletons. Study-wide findings and caveats: It was confirmed in vitro that three of the CMV-associated chains were specific for CMV antigens.

The origin of this receptor is a middle-aged man in good health and CMV-seropositive. The material sequenced was PBMCs.

CDR3 sequence: CASSGQTTGWADTQYF. The CDR3 nucleotides read TGCGCCAGCAGCGGACAGACGACAGGTTGGGCAGATACGCAGTATTTT. The chain combines TRBV5-1 with TRBJ2-3; D perhaps matches TRBD1 (6 bases). The germline V gene has CDR1 SGHRS and CDR2 YFSETQ. Trimming left V 4 bases short and J 4 bases short, with 19 bases between. The CDR3 loop spans 16 amino acids.